This record covers a single T cell receptor beta chain. There is no known antigen for this receptor. The input lacks base qualities; no much larger clone sits a single base away. These data are taken from a study of cytomegalovirus exposure and HLA in healthy donors (TCRdb year 2017). A note on the overall study: According to a later analysis, one platform produced both the approximately 110 validation repertoires and the approximately 660 repertoires of the first cohort. The aim of the study was to test whether cataloging public T cell receptors could identify signatures of past pathogen exposure. Besides the first cohort of about 730 subjects, a separate validation cohort made up of 120 different subjects was used. To predict cytomegalovirus infection status, the study brought together high-throughput TCR immunosequencing, statistical association of individual TCRs with disease status, and machine learning. The full study reports these points: It was suggested by the authors that the approach could potentially be generalized to other disease states and immunological phenotypes. A total of fewer than 200 TCR beta chains were listed by the study as associated with cytomegalovirus. A later analysis had no HLA typing for the validation cohort, so co-occurrence there was scored across all 130 or so repertoires. The classifier was reported to diagnose cytomegalovirus status with high specificity and sensitivity in both the original cohort and the validation cohort. A few of the identified cytomegalovirus-associated TCR beta chains were confirmed in vitro to be specific for cytomegalovirus antigens. Subsequent analysis determined that TCRs grouped into clusters in the first cohort also showed a tendency toward co-occurrence across the roughly 130 validation repertoires, and 94% of cluster scores exceeded 0. Across donors, most TCR sequences were observed very rarely, whereas some public TCRs were present in many individuals.

The library was built by means of the immunoSEQ multiplex PCR assay. Turning to the authors' computational methods: A statistical classification framework was developed to diagnose cytomegalovirus status using the catalog of TCR beta chain sequences. Drawn from immuneACCESS, this table holds only the in-frame rearrangements with V and J called that TCRdb kept. Clones are partly lost; checked studies trace under half to an unresolved V gene and leave the rest unexplained. V, J and clone size are taken as reported in that table, and D and trimming were inferred from the DNA itself. This sample holds about 350,000 clones; 75% to 90% were observed only once. About 1.2% of the sample rests with the top ten. In the germline V gene, CDR1 corresponds to SGHTA and CDR2 to FQGNSA. Including cysteine and phenylalanine, the CDR3 has 14 amino acids. Only the CDR3 DNA stays, 42 bases, in frame from base 1. V loses 2 bases of germline sequence and J loses 4 bases, and the interval between the two ends is 12 bases.

The donors belonged to the validation cohort of approximately 130 subjects, which was separate from the roughly 700-subject first cohort. In this chain, TRBV7-2 is recombined with TRBJ2-7; too little of a D gene remains to name it. This clonotype was sampled from a woman aged 30 to 39 in good health and CMV-seropositive. Sequenced material: PBMCs. The CDR3 reads as follows: CASSLRSDGYEQYF. The DNA reads TGTGCCAGCAGCTTAAGGTCGGATGGGTACGAGCAGTACTTC.